Included here is one T cell receptor beta chain sequence, with context. The target antigen is unknown. Germline V CDR1 and CDR2: LGHNA, YNFKEQ. The CDR3 consists of 15 residues. V lost 4 bases, J lost 4 bases, and 6 bases stayed unmatched. The record originates from a study of cytomegalovirus exposure and HLA in healthy donors. Overall study: Prior work identified 120 million or so unique TCR beta sequences in some 180 million T cells.

The study ran its PCR with 60 Vbeta and 13 Jbeta primers. Here immunoSEQ multiplex PCR was the method, and the copy in TCRdb shows in-frame clones only, minus some. The table lists some 190,000 clones, over 80% of them singletons, with 1.5% in the top ten. Study-wide results and caveats: The authors later linked a missense DCLRE1C variant to TCR beta V- and J-gene trimming. HLA alleles showed associations with approximately 15,000 TCR beta sequences in a later analysis, at a 0.05 false discovery rate. An analysis was carried out at a later point. It showed that HLA-associated TCR beta chains were more clonally expanded than equally common non-associated chains.

The receptor was isolated from a man aged 40-49 years in good health and CMV-seronegative. This rearrangement joins TRBV4-2 to TRBJ2-3, with 9 bases fitting TRBD2. Sequencing input: PBMCs. Here the CDR3 reads CASSRVAGVPDTQYF. Written as DNA, the CDR3 is TGTGCCAGCAGCCGGGTAGCGGGGGTCCCAGATACGCAGTATTTT.